A single sample is the source of the 16 T cell receptor beta chains below, sequenced in a study of T cells after posttransplantation cyclophosphamide. Using immunoSEQ multiplex PCR, the repertoire was profiled, and TCRdb retains in-frame clones only, with some absent. Altogether some 40,000 clones were found in the sample, and no singletons occur. The specimen sequenced was PBMCs. Every receptor here comes from a woman aged 45-60 years in good health and a related stem cell transplant donor.

This clone was seen ten or more times. This chain uses TRBV5-4 with TRBJ2-5, with D possibly being TRBD1 (5 bases). CDR1 and CDR2 from the germline V gene are SGHNT and YYREEE (reference sequence). This CDR3 is 14 amino acids long. V dropped 2 bases and J dropped 4 bases, with 12 bases sitting between them. CDR3: CASSLGQILETQYF. In DNA form, the CDR3 reads TGTGCCAGCAGCTTAGGACAAATTCTAGAGACCCAGTACTTC.

This clone has only a few counts. The genes are TRBV25-1 and TRBJ2-3; D perhaps matches TRBD2 (6 bases). Trimming shortened V by 3 bases and J by 6 bases, and 10 bases separated the two germline ends. This CDR3 comprises 13 residues. The germline V gene encodes CDR1 MGHDK and CDR2 SYGVNS. CDR3 amino acids: CASSDLGRDTQYF. As DNA, the CDR3 is TGTGCCAGCAGTGACCTTGGGAGGGATACGCAGTATTTT.

This clone was picked up many times. This chain uses TRBV10-3 with TRBJ1-1; a possible D gene is TRBD1 (5 bases). Trimming took 7 bases from V and 3 from J, leaving 15 bases between them. CDR3 length: 14 residues. Germline assignment: CDR1 ENHRY and CDR2 SYGVKD. This CDR3 reads CAIKRDGGDTEAFF. The CDR3 bases are TGTGCCATCAAAAGGGACGGGGGTGACACTGAAGCTTTCTTT.

This clone was counted many times. This chain connects TRBV19 to TRBJ1-2; D may be TRBD1 (6 bases). V was clipped by 4 bases and J by 2 bases, with 8 bases between them. CDR1 and CDR2 from the germline V gene are LNHDA and SQIVND (reference sequence). CDR3 length equals 13 residues. The CDR3 bases are TGTGCCAGTAGTAGAACAGGGAACTATGGCTACACCTTC. This sequence encodes CASSRTGNYGYTF.

Ten or more counts support this clone. V gene TRBV7-7 combines with J gene TRBJ2-1; 8 nucleotides align to TRBD1. CDR1 SSHAT and CDR2 FNYEAQ come from the germline V gene (reference sequence). CDR3 length: 15 residues. Trimming cost V 5 bases and J 0 bases; bases outside gene matches: 3. As DNA, the CDR3 is TGTGCCAGCAGCCAGGGGGCTGGCTCCTACAATGAGCAGTTCTTC. Translation: CASSQGAGSYNEQFF.

At least ten counts were recorded for this clone. J is TRBJ2-6 and V is TRBV6-1; tentative D call: TRBD1 (5 bases). CDR3 length: 13 amino acids. Germline CDR1 reads MNHNS; CDR2 reads SASEGT. V lost 10 bases, J lost 1 base, and 8 bases lay in between. Written as DNA, the CDR3 is TGTGCCACCCGACAGTCTGGGGCCAACGTCCTGACTTTC. Translating it yields CATRQSGANVLTF.

V and J are TRBV5-1 and TRBJ1-2, with TRBD1 as a possible D gene (6 bases). Trimming cost V 6 bases and J 10 bases, with 22 bases left between them. Looked up from germline, CDR1 is SGHRS and CDR2 is YFSETQ. CDR3 size: 14 residues. The CDR3 loop reads CASTRPQGHEAYTF. DNA for the CDR3: TGCGCCAGCACCAGGCCCCAGGGGCATGAGGCCTACACCTTC.

This clone was recorded at least ten times. The chain employs TRBV28 and TRBJ1-6; possibly TRBD1 for D (6 bases). CDR3 length: 16 residues. V lost 6 bases, J lost 9 bases, and 21 bases lay in between. The germline gives CDR1 MDHEN, CDR2 SYDVKM. CDR3 bases: TGTGCCAGCAGCTCCCCCGGACAGAGTGTCAGTTCACCCCTCCACTTT. Translation: CASSSPGQSVSSPLHF.

This clone was counted ten times or more. CDR3 bases: TGTGCCAGCAGCTCGATCGGACAGGGTGGGGAGCAGTACTTC. Amino acids: CASSSIGQGGEQYF. The chain couples TRBV5-4 to TRBJ2-7; TRBD1 aligns across 8 bases. This CDR3 is built from 14 residues. CDR1 SGHNT and CDR2 YYREEE come from the germline V gene (reference sequence). V was pared by 3 bases and J by 7 bases, with 9 bases of the junction left unmatched.

This clone was seen ten or more times. The rearrangement links TRBV12-5 to TRBJ2-7, with 8 positions matching TRBD1. V gave up 6 bases and J gave up 4 bases; unmatched junction bases: 5. CDR3 length: 13 amino acids. Germline loops: CDR1 LGHNT, CDR2 FRNRAP. The CDR3 DNA follows: TGTGCTAGTGGGGGACAGGTGGGGTACGAGCAGTACTTC. Translating gives CASGGQVGYEQYF.

This clone was seen many times. The chain combines TRBV19 with TRBJ2-1; unclear D gene. CDR1 is LNHDA, CDR2 SQIVND, per germline (reference sequence). The V and J ends lost 3 bases and 7 bases respectively, with 13 bases between them. The CDR3 totals 14 residues. The DNA for the CDR3 is TGTGCCAGTAGTATTATGGCAGGTGGGAATGAGCAGTTCTTC. Its protein is CASSIMAGGNEQFF. Combining the CDR3 with reference TRBV19 and TRBJ2-1 gives the whole variable domain DGGITQSPKYLFRKEGQNVTLSCEQNLNHDAMYWYRQDPGQGLRLIYYSQIVNDFQKGDIAEGYSVSREKKESFPLTVTSAQKNPTAFYLCASSIMAGGNEQFFGPGTRLTVL.

This clone came up many times. This rearrangement joins TRBV5-5 to TRBJ2-6; 7 nucleotides line up with TRBD2. Germline CDR1 SGHKS, CDR2 YYEKEE (reference sequence). This CDR3 is built from 16 residues. V lost 4 bases to trimming and J lost 0 bases; unmatched junction nucleotides: 4. CDR3 nucleotide sequence: TGTGCCAGCAGCCTCTGGGGGGGCTCTGGGGCCAACGTCCTGACTTTC. Translating gives CASSLWGGSGANVLTF.

There are many counts of this clone. The rearrangement uses TRBV20-1 and TRBJ2-1; possible D gene TRBD2, 6 bases. The V gene's germline CDR1 is DFQATT and CDR2 SNEGSKA (reference sequence). Deletions cut 5 bases from V and 5 bases from J, with 7 bases between. The CDR3 totals 11 residues. This CDR3 is CSAGGNNEQFF. In DNA, the CDR3 is TGCAGTGCTGGCGGGAACAATGAGCAGTTCTTC.

This clone has only a few counts. The gene calls are TRBV30 and TRBJ2-1; possibly TRBD2 for D (7 bases). V gave up 1 base and J gave up 7 bases, with 14 bases separating them. In germline, CDR1 is GTSNPN, CDR2 SVGIG (reference sequence). The CDR3 runs to 14 residues. CDR3 DNA: TGTGCCTGGAGTGCCGGCGGGGGCGGGAATGAGCAGTTCTTC. The encoded protein is CAWSAGGGGNEQFF.

This clone showed up many times. This rearrangement joins TRBV5-1 to TRBJ1-5; D perhaps matches TRBD1 (5 bases). V lost 5 bases, J lost 2 bases, and 11 bases lay in between. The germline gives CDR1 SGHRS, CDR2 YFSETQ. The CDR3 covers 14 residues. The CDR3 nucleotides read TGCGCCAGCAGTTTAGGGGAGGGCAATCAGCCCCAGCATTTT. Encoded protein: CASSLGEGNQPQHF.

This clone occurred many times. The genes are TRBV29-1 and TRBJ1-4, with 7 bases that match TRBD1. The CDR3 is made up of 13 amino acids. Germline V gene data show CDR1 as SQVTM and CDR2 as ANQGSEA. The trim removed 0 bases at V and 7 bases at J, leaving 2 bases unmatched. This chain's CDR3 is CSVEERQGEKLFF. DNA of the CDR3: TGCAGCGTTGAAGAAAGACAGGGTGAAAAACTGTTTTTT.